A selection of T cell receptor beta chains follows, all from one sample in a study of T cell responses to AZD1222 COVID-19 vaccine. Sequencing was performed with immunoSEQ multiplex PCR; in TCRdb, only in-frame clones are kept and a portion is missing. The sample lists fewer than 130,000 clones; 88% were seen once. The sample in question was peripheral blood, obtained on day 0 of AZD1222 vaccination. The receptors come from an adult in good health. Both conserved end residues are part of each CDR3. D genes are given only for firm matches. Clone size is not always given. Where it is, it says once, few, many or a class for expanded clones.

v_gene	abundance	j_gene	d_gene	CDR3nt	CDR3aa
TRBV2	NA	TRBJ1-4	TRBD1	TGTGCCAGCAGGCCGCCGGGACAGGAAAAACTGTTTTTT	CASRPPGQEKLFF
TRBV7-2	NA	TRBJ1-2	NA	TGTGCCAGCAGCTTAGCGAGGCAGAATGGCTACACCTTC	CASSLARQNGYTF
TRBV6-4	NA	TRBJ2-2	NA	TGTGCCAGCAGTGACTCTGGGATCAGCACCGGGGAGCTGTTTTTT	CASSDSGISTGELFF
TRBV6-4	NA	TRBJ1-6	NA	TGTGCCAGCAGTGTGGACAGTAATTCACCCCTCCACTTT	CASSVDSNSPLHF
TRBV10-1	NA	TRBJ1-4	NA	TGCGCCAGCAGTGAGCCAGGGGTGTCGGAAAAACTGTTTTTT	CASSEPGVSEKLFF
TRBV27	NA	TRBJ2-7	NA	TGTGCCAGCTCCGGGAAGAACGAGCAGTACTTC	CASSGKNEQYF
TRBV11-2	NA	TRBJ2-1	NA	TGTGCCAGCAGCTTTGCCCCGGCGAACAATGAGCAGTTCTTC	CASSFAPANNEQFF
TRBV12-3/TRBV12-4	NA	TRBJ1-1	NA	TGTGCCAGCAGTTTACCGAACACTGAAGCTTTCTTT	CASSLPNTEAFF
TRBV2	NA	TRBJ1-1	NA	TGTGCCAGCAGAGGGTATACTGAAGCTTTCTTT	CASRGYTEAFF
TRBV12-3/TRBV12-4	NA	TRBJ1-1	NA	TGTGCCAGCAGTTTTGCCCTCTCACGCGAAGCTTTCTTT	CASSFALSREAFF
TRBV5-1	NA	TRBJ1-1	NA	TGCGCCAGCAGCCCCCGACAGGTCCGGAACACTGAAGCTTTCTTT	CASSPRQVRNTEAFF
TRBV4-1	once	TRBJ1-2	NA	TGCGCCAGCAGCCAAGCGGCGGGGGCGAGTAACTATGGCTACACCTTC	CASSQAAGASNYGYTF
TRBV19	NA	TRBJ1-2	NA	TGTGCCAGTACTCCACTTAGTAGGCACTATGGCTACACCTTC	CASTPLSRHYGYTF
TRBV5-1	NA	TRBJ1-1	NA	TGCGCCAGCAGCTCAGGACGGATGAACACTGAAGCTTTCTTT	CASSSGRMNTEAFF
TRBV14	NA	TRBJ2-7	TRBD2	TGTGCCAGCAGCCAAGCTTTTGGGGACTACTCCTACGAGCAGTACTTC	CASSQAFGDYSYEQYF
TRBV5-1	NA	TRBJ1-5	NA	TGCGCCAGCAGCTTAGGGGTGGATCAGCCCCAGCATTTT	CASSLGVDQPQHF
TRBV7-9	NA	TRBJ1-2	TRBD1	TGTGCCAGCAGCCTGACAGGGGACTATGGCTACACCTTC	CASSLTGDYGYTF
TRBV12-2	NA	TRBJ1-5	NA	TGTGCAAGTCCCCCGGTCGGGCCGGGTGGTAATCAGCCCCAGCATTTT	CASPPVGPGGNQPQHF
TRBV11-2	NA	TRBJ1-1	NA	TGTGCCAGCAGCCTGAGTCAGAATGGATACTCGGCTTTCTTT	CASSLSQNGYSAFF
TRBV19	once	TRBJ1-2	TRBD1	TGTGCCAGTAGTATCGGGGACAGGGTCTCTGGCTACACCTTC	CASSIGDRVSGYTF
TRBV6-5	once	TRBJ2-1	NA	TGTGCCAGCAGTTTTTACGGGACCCCCCTGGGGGAGCAGTTCTTC	CASSFYGTPLGEQFF
TRBV27	NA	TRBJ1-4	NA	TGTGCCAGCAGGAAGGGACGGCAAAATGAAAAACTGTTTTTT	CASRKGRQNEKLFF
TRBV19	NA	TRBJ2-7	TRBD1	TGTGCCAGTAGTGTGGACAGGGGGTCCTACGAGCAGTACTTC	CASSVDRGSYEQYF
TRBV28	once	TRBJ1-5	NA	TGTGCCAGCAGCGGACTCTCGGGGAACAATCAGCCCCAGCATTTT	CASSGLSGNNQPQHF
TRBV29-1	NA	TRBJ1-1	NA	TGCAGCGTTGAAGGCAGGCTGAACACTGAAGCTTTCTTT	CSVEGRLNTEAFF